The TCR beta chain under discussion was sequenced for a study of CD8 T cells in ankylosing spondylitis. General observations from the study: Ankylosing spondylitis blood seemed to carry a telltale TCR beta motif made of under ten highly homologous variants.

One entry per CDR3 protein results from TCRdb running MiXCR on the 5' RACE reads. The sample shows 670,000 or so distinct CDR3 sequences, 19% of them seen only once. Looked up from germline, CDR1 is SGHRS and CDR2 is YFSETQ. The ends lost 4 bases at V and 4 bases at J; junction bases unmatched: 3. This CDR3 region has 14 residues. On this clonotype: Its target is unknown.

The V gene is TRBV5-1, the J gene TRBJ1-1, with TRBD1 matching over 11 bases. Sequenced input: blood, either unsorted or a sorted T cell fraction (not recorded which). This sequence originates from a male donor with ankylosing spondylitis. CDR3 in amino acids: CASSGGQGATEAFF. The DNA of the CDR3 is TGCGCCAGCAGCGGCGGACAGGGGGCCACTGAAGCTTTCTTT.